This T cell receptor (beta chain) was observed in a study of T cell changes during pregnancy in multiple sclerosis (dated by TCRdb to between 2018 and 2021). Concerning the study at large: Changes in the T cell repertoire over the course of pregnancy were examined in this study in women with multiple sclerosis.

To note about this clone: Its antigen is not yet known. The input lacks base qualities; no much larger clone sits a single base away.

The CDR3 sequence holds 15 residues, the cysteine and phenylalanine included. Just CDR3 DNA is preserved here, 45 bases in frame from base 1. V lost 3 bases and J lost 7 bases, and the count of bases not matched to a germline gene is 5. The germline V gene yields SGHNT for CDR1 and YENEEA for CDR2. Library preparation was by the immunoSEQ multiplex PCR assay. What TCRdb holds here is the immuneACCESS table cut down to in-frame rearrangements. Part of the clones is not present; checked against another copy, under half of the missing clones reflect an unresolved V gene, and the others are unexplained. In all, the sample holds some 30,000 clones, and around 90% of those were seen once. The ten largest clones add up to roughly 0.52% of the sample.

Here the chain combines TRBV11-3 and TRBJ2-1; 11 middle bases align to TRBD2. This receptor was taken from a female donor in good health, enrolled as a control in a pregnancy study. Sequences were derived from CD4+ T cells from peripheral blood mononuclear cells, sampled in the third trimester of pregnancy. The CDR3 reads as follows: CASSFGGLAENEQFF. The nucleotides are TGTGCCAGCAGCTTTGGGGGACTAGCGGAGAATGAGCAGTTCTTC.